The rows below give T cell receptor beta chains drawn from one sample of a study of blood T cell repertoires in COVID-19. TCRdb's copy holds only in-frame clones and misses some; the assay was immunoSEQ multiplex PCR. The sample includes tens of thousands of clones, approximately 86% of them seen just once. Input material: peripheral blood. These receptors originate from an elderly woman with acute or convalescent COVID-19. Each CDR3 is given with its conserved first and last residue. The D gene is left open where the match is weak. A row's size may be missing; if present it is once, few, many or a size class.

clone_size: NA; v_call: TRBV30; j_call: TRBJ2-5; d_call: TRBD2; cdr3_aa: CAWSPASGGAETQYF; cdr3_nt: TGTGCCTGGAGTCCGGCGAGCGGGGGGGCTGAGACCCAGTACTTC
clone_size: NA; v_call: TRBV19; j_call: TRBJ1-6; d_call: TRBD1; cdr3_aa: CASSNRDSSSPLHF; cdr3_nt: TGTGCCAGTAGTAACAGGGACAGCTCCTCACCCCTCCACTTT
clone_size: NA; v_call: TRBV7-2; j_call: TRBJ1-5; d_call: TRBD1; cdr3_aa: CASSLVTGGSNQPQHF; cdr3_nt: TGTGCCAGCAGCTTAGTGACAGGGGGAAGCAATCAGCCCCAGCATTTT
clone_size: NA; v_call: TRBV18; j_call: TRBJ1-2; d_call: NA; cdr3_aa: CASSPLVTGTDGYTF; cdr3_nt: TGTGCCAGCTCACCACTTGTAACAGGCACCGATGGCTACACCTTC
clone_size: NA; v_call: TRBV2; j_call: TRBJ2-7; d_call: TRBD1; cdr3_aa: CASSESGGSYEQYF; cdr3_nt: TGTGCCAGCAGTGAATCAGGGGGCAGCTACGAGCAGTACTTC
clone_size: once; v_call: TRBV3-1/TRBV3-2; j_call: TRBJ2-2; d_call: TRBD2; cdr3_aa: CASSQPGLAGVGELFF; cdr3_nt: TGTGCCAGCAGCCAACCGGGACTAGCGGGGGTCGGGGAGCTGTTTTTT
clone_size: NA; v_call: TRBV5-6; j_call: TRBJ2-1; d_call: TRBD2; cdr3_aa: CASSLGSGGTYNEQFF; cdr3_nt: TGTGCCAGCAGCTTGGGGAGCGGGGGGACATACAATGAGCAGTTCTTC
clone_size: NA; v_call: TRBV10-3; j_call: TRBJ2-2; d_call: TRBD1; cdr3_aa: CAISEPGTGSPGELFF; cdr3_nt: TGTGCCATCAGTGAGCCCGGGACAGGGTCCCCTGGGGAGCTGTTTTTT
clone_size: NA; v_call: TRBV6-2/TRBV6-3; j_call: TRBJ1-1; d_call: NA; cdr3_aa: CASSYPGQSKGLEAFF; cdr3_nt: TGTGCCAGCAGTTACCCAGGACAGTCAAAAGGCCTTGAAGCTTTCTTT
clone_size: NA; v_call: TRBV29-1; j_call: TRBJ2-1; d_call: TRBD1; cdr3_aa: CSVANLGQGTNEQFF; cdr3_nt: TGCAGCGTTGCCAACCTTGGACAGGGGACCAATGAGCAGTTCTTC
clone_size: NA; v_call: TRBV6-5; j_call: TRBJ1-3; d_call: NA; cdr3_aa: CASSYSAGDGNTIYF; cdr3_nt: TGTGCCAGCAGTTACTCTGCAGGGGACGGAAACACCATATATTTT
clone_size: NA; v_call: TRBV7-2; j_call: TRBJ1-6; d_call: TRBD1; cdr3_aa: CASSSRTGNNSPLHF; cdr3_nt: TGTGCCAGCAGCTCCCGGACAGGGAATAATTCACCCCTCCACTTT
clone_size: NA; v_call: TRBV10-2; j_call: TRBJ2-5; d_call: TRBD2; cdr3_aa: CASKALGLALGVQETQYF; cdr3_nt: TGCGCCAGCAAAGCCCTGGGACTAGCTCTTGGTGTCCAAGAGACCCAGTACTTC
clone_size: NA; v_call: TRBV11-1; j_call: TRBJ2-5; d_call: TRBD2; cdr3_aa: CASSPLAGTQETQYF; cdr3_nt: TGTGCCAGCAGCCCACTAGCGGGGACACAAGAGACCCAGTACTTC
clone_size: few; v_call: TRBV4-1; j_call: TRBJ2-5; d_call: TRBD2; cdr3_aa: CASSPLPGLEETQYF; cdr3_nt: TGCGCCAGCAGCCCGTTACCGGGACTAGAAGAGACCCAGTACTTC
clone_size: NA; v_call: TRBV5-1; j_call: TRBJ2-7; d_call: NA; cdr3_aa: CASSLALGGTYEQYF; cdr3_nt: TGCGCCAGCAGCCTTGCCCTGGGGGGAACCTACGAGCAGTACTTC
clone_size: few; v_call: TRBV6-2/TRBV6-3; j_call: TRBJ2-5; d_call: TRBD2; cdr3_aa: CASSLSGSWETQYF; cdr3_nt: TGTGCCAGCAGTCTTAGCGGGAGTTGGGAGACCCAGTACTTC
clone_size: once; v_call: TRBV4-1; j_call: TRBJ2-2; d_call: TRBD2; cdr3_aa: CASSQDQLAGGAGELFF; cdr3_nt: TGCGCCAGCAGCCAAGATCAACTAGCGGGAGGGGCCGGGGAGCTGTTTTTT
clone_size: NA; v_call: TRBV2; j_call: TRBJ1-2; d_call: NA; cdr3_aa: CASSVGSSGYGYTF; cdr3_nt: TGTGCCAGCAGTGTAGGCTCTTCGGGGTATGGCTACACCTTC
clone_size: NA; v_call: TRBV5-1; j_call: TRBJ2-3; d_call: TRBD2; cdr3_aa: CASSLAATSGKHTQYF; cdr3_nt: TGCGCCAGCAGCTTGGCCGCGACTAGCGGGAAACATACGCAGTATTTT
clone_size: NA; v_call: TRBV7-9; j_call: TRBJ1-1; d_call: NA; cdr3_aa: CASSIPRVEAFF; cdr3_nt: TGTGCCAGCAGCATTCCGAGAGTTGAAGCTTTCTTT
clone_size: NA; v_call: TRBV2; j_call: TRBJ2-7; d_call: NA; cdr3_aa: CASSATGVISYEQYF; cdr3_nt: TGTGCCAGCAGTGCAACCGGGGTAATTAGCTACGAGCAGTACTTC
clone_size: NA; v_call: TRBV5-1; j_call: TRBJ2-5; d_call: TRBD2; cdr3_aa: CASSLRTSGRGETQYF; cdr3_nt: TGCGCCAGCAGCCTAAGGACTAGCGGGAGAGGAGAGACCCAGTACTTC
clone_size: NA; v_call: TRBV7-9; j_call: TRBJ2-1; d_call: NA; cdr3_aa: CASSLDAYSGEQFF; cdr3_nt: TGTGCCAGCAGCTTAGACGCCTATTCGGGAGAGCAGTTCTTC
clone_size: NA; v_call: TRBV7-8; j_call: TRBJ1-6; d_call: TRBD1; cdr3_aa: CASSLLQGDSPLHF; cdr3_nt: TGTGCCAGCAGCCTGCTGCAGGGGGATTCACCCCTCCACTTT
clone_size: NA; v_call: TRBV2; j_call: TRBJ2-6; d_call: NA; cdr3_aa: CASSERGRLMSGANVLTF; cdr3_nt: TGTGCCAGCAGTGAGCGAGGCAGACTAATGTCTGGGGCCAACGTCCTGACTTTC
clone_size: NA; v_call: TRBV12-3/TRBV12-4; j_call: TRBJ1-2; d_call: NA; cdr3_aa: CASSWREGYGYTF; cdr3_nt: TGTGCCAGCAGTTGGCGGGAGGGCTATGGCTACACCTTC
clone_size: NA; v_call: TRBV19; j_call: TRBJ2-3; d_call: TRBD2; cdr3_aa: CASSISGASTDTQYF; cdr3_nt: TGTGCCAGTAGTATCAGCGGGGCGAGCACAGATACGCAGTATTTT
clone_size: few; v_call: TRBV10-3; j_call: TRBJ2-4; d_call: NA; cdr3_aa: CAIRQGGKNIQYF; cdr3_nt: TGTGCCATCAGGCAGGGCGGCAAAAACATTCAGTACTTC
clone_size: NA; v_call: TRBV5-8; j_call: TRBJ2-7; d_call: TRBD1; cdr3_aa: CASIETGQGLDEQYF; cdr3_nt: TGTGCCAGCATCGAAACGGGACAGGGACTCGACGAGCAGTACTTC
clone_size: few; v_call: TRBV20-1; j_call: TRBJ2-1; d_call: TRBD1; cdr3_aa: CSASLDRGYNEQFF; cdr3_nt: TGCAGTGCTAGTCTGGACAGGGGCTACAATGAGCAGTTCTTC
clone_size: NA; v_call: TRBV7-8; j_call: TRBJ2-6; d_call: TRBD2; cdr3_aa: CASSYRQAGSSGANVLTF; cdr3_nt: TGTGCCAGCAGTTACCGTCAAGCGGGATCGTCTGGGGCCAACGTCCTGACTTTC
clone_size: NA; v_call: TRBV5-1; j_call: TRBJ2-5; d_call: TRBD2; cdr3_aa: CASSIGGAQETQYF; cdr3_nt: TGCGCCAGCAGCATCGGGGGGGCCCAAGAGACCCAGTACTTC
clone_size: NA; v_call: TRBV9; j_call: TRBJ2-7; d_call: NA; cdr3_aa: CASSVGVISGEQYF; cdr3_nt: TGTGCCAGCAGCGTAGGGGTAATTTCGGGGGAGCAGTACTTC
clone_size: once; v_call: TRBV7-2; j_call: TRBJ2-7; d_call: NA; cdr3_aa: CASSLQFSYEQYF; cdr3_nt: TGTGCCAGCAGCTTACAATTCTCCTACGAGCAGTACTTC
clone_size: NA; v_call: TRBV7-9; j_call: TRBJ1-1; d_call: NA; cdr3_aa: CASSFPAGVGATEAFF; cdr3_nt: TGTGCCAGCAGCTTCCCCGCAGGGGTTGGGGCCACTGAAGCTTTCTTT
clone_size: NA; v_call: TRBV3-1/TRBV3-2; j_call: TRBJ2-5; d_call: NA; cdr3_aa: CASSPDCYF; cdr3_nt: TGTGCCAGCAGCCCGGACTGTTACTTC
clone_size: NA; v_call: TRBV25-1; j_call: TRBJ2-1; d_call: TRBD2; cdr3_aa: CASSELTAGTSEHNEQFF; cdr3_nt: TGTGCCAGCAGTGAATTGACTGCCGGGACTAGCGAGCACAATGAGCAGTTCTTC
clone_size: NA; v_call: TRBV6-2/TRBV6-3; j_call: TRBJ2-2; d_call: TRBD1; cdr3_aa: CASSWGTGEVTGELFF; cdr3_nt: TGTGCCAGCAGTTGGGGGACAGGGGAAGTTACCGGGGAGCTGTTTTTT
clone_size: NA; v_call: TRBV18; j_call: TRBJ2-2; d_call: TRBD1; cdr3_aa: CASSPGQTGELFF; cdr3_nt: TGTGCCAGCTCACCGGGACAGACCGGGGAGCTGTTTTTT
clone_size: NA; v_call: TRBV5-1; j_call: TRBJ2-1; d_call: TRBD2; cdr3_aa: CASSRTPGLAGDAYNEQFF; cdr3_nt: TGCGCCAGCAGCCGAACACCGGGACTAGCGGGAGACGCCTACAATGAGCAGTTCTTC
clone_size: NA; v_call: TRBV7-2; j_call: TRBJ2-7; d_call: TRBD1; cdr3_aa: CASSTRGQAAYEQYF; cdr3_nt: TGTGCCAGCAGCACCCGGGGACAGGCGGCCTACGAGCAGTACTTC
clone_size: once; v_call: TRBV7-8; j_call: TRBJ2-3; d_call: TRBD2; cdr3_aa: CASSPNSGDAQYF; cdr3_nt: TGTGCCAGCAGCCCCAATAGCGGGGATGCGCAGTATTTT
clone_size: NA; v_call: TRBV7-2; j_call: TRBJ2-1; d_call: TRBD2; cdr3_aa: CASSQGLAGGGEQFF; cdr3_nt: TGTGCCAGCAGCCAGGGACTAGCGGGAGGGGGTGAGCAGTTCTTC
clone_size: NA; v_call: TRBV24-1; j_call: TRBJ1-2; d_call: TRBD1; cdr3_aa: CATSDGDRNYGYTF; cdr3_nt: TGTGCCACCAGTGATGGGGACAGGAACTATGGCTACACCTTC
clone_size: once; v_call: TRBV19; j_call: TRBJ2-3; d_call: NA; cdr3_aa: CASSTPGDRRTDTQYF; cdr3_nt: TGTGCCAGTAGTACCCCGGGGGACCGACGCACAGATACGCAGTATTTT
clone_size: NA; v_call: TRBV19; j_call: TRBJ2-3; d_call: NA; cdr3_aa: CASSIDQAGLTDTQYF; cdr3_nt: TGTGCCAGTAGTATAGATCAGGCAGGGTTAACAGATACGCAGTATTTT
clone_size: NA; v_call: TRBV5-1; j_call: TRBJ2-6; d_call: TRBD1; cdr3_aa: CASSFGTGGAGANVLTF; cdr3_nt: TGCGCCAGCAGCTTCGGGACAGGGGGCGCTGGGGCCAACGTCCTGACTTTC
clone_size: NA; v_call: TRBV5-1; j_call: TRBJ2-1; d_call: TRBD2; cdr3_aa: CASSSGTSGSEQFF; cdr3_nt: TGCGCCAGCAGCTCCGGGACTAGCGGGAGTGAGCAGTTCTTC
clone_size: NA; v_call: TRBV7-9; j_call: TRBJ1-5; d_call: NA; cdr3_aa: CASSLDRSPHIGPQHF; cdr3_nt: TGTGCCAGCAGCTTAGACAGATCCCCTCATATTGGTCCCCAGCATTTT
clone_size: NA; v_call: TRBV5-1; j_call: TRBJ2-2; d_call: TRBD2; cdr3_aa: CASSLSGGAPGELFF; cdr3_nt: TGCGCCAGCAGCTTGAGCGGGGGGGCCCCCGGGGAGCTGTTTTTT
clone_size: NA; v_call: TRBV2; j_call: TRBJ2-7; d_call: NA; cdr3_aa: CASRGRGFSGEQYF; cdr3_nt: TGTGCCAGCAGGGGAAGGGGGTTTTCTGGCGAGCAGTACTTC
clone_size: NA; v_call: TRBV18; j_call: TRBJ1-5; d_call: NA; cdr3_aa: CASSGHSNQPQHF; cdr3_nt: TGTGCCAGCTCAGGGCATAGCAATCAGCCCCAGCATTTT
clone_size: NA; v_call: TRBV3-1/TRBV3-2; j_call: TRBJ1-6; d_call: NA; cdr3_aa: CASSPVLFGSYNSPLHF; cdr3_nt: TGTGCCAGCAGCCCGGTACTTTTCGGCTCCTATAATTCACCCCTCCACTTT
clone_size: once; v_call: TRBV5-5; j_call: TRBJ1-6; d_call: TRBD1; cdr3_aa: CASSTDRVRVESPLHF; cdr3_nt: TGTGCCAGCAGCACCGACAGGGTGAGGGTTGAATCACCCCTCCACTTT
clone_size: NA; v_call: TRBV5-1; j_call: TRBJ2-2; d_call: TRBD2; cdr3_aa: CASSPGLADMNTGELFF; cdr3_nt: TGCGCCAGCAGCCCGGGACTAGCGGACATGAACACCGGGGAGCTGTTTTTT
clone_size: NA; v_call: TRBV18; j_call: TRBJ2-5; d_call: NA; cdr3_aa: CASSPLSGDQETQYF; cdr3_nt: TGTGCCAGCTCACCTCTCAGCGGAGACCAAGAGACCCAGTACTTC
clone_size: NA; v_call: TRBV3-1/TRBV3-2; j_call: TRBJ2-6; d_call: TRBD1; cdr3_aa: CASSHWGTGDAGANVLTF; cdr3_nt: TGTGCCAGCAGCCACTGGGGAACAGGGGATGCTGGGGCCAACGTCCTGACTTTC